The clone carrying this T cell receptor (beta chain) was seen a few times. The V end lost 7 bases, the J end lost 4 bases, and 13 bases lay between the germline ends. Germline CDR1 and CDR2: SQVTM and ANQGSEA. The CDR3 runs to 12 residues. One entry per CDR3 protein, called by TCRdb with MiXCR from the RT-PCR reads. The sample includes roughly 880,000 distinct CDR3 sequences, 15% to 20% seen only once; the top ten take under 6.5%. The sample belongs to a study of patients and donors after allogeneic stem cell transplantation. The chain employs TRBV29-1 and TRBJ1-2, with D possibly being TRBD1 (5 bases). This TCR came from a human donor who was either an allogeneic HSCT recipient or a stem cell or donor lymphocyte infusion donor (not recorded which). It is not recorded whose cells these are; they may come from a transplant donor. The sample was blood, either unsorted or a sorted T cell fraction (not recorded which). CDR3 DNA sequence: TGCAGCGCCCACGGGGGGGGCTATGGCTACACCTTC. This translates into CSAHGGGYGYTF.